The clone carrying this T cell receptor (beta chain) was picked up one time. The CDR3 has 15 residues. Germline V gene data show CDR1 as MDHEN and CDR2 as SYDVKM. The ends lost 5 bases at V and 10 bases at J; junction bases unmatched: 9. The data were obtained in a study of blood T cell repertoires in COVID-19. Study summary: Donors in the United States, Italy and Spain gave samples during acute or convalescent COVID-19.

Participants' reported clinical history set cohort assignment. Within 2 weeks before study entry, exposed participants met a COVID-19 case. Sequencing used immunoSEQ multiplex PCR; TCRdb keeps in-frame clones, though not all of them. This sample has fewer than 150,000 clones, with about 84% found just once. The sample consisted of PBMCs or T cells enriched from blood (not recorded which). This clonotype originated in a woman aged 18-35 years who had been exposed to COVID-19. The chain uses TRBV28 and TRBJ1-6, with 9 bases lining up with TRBD1. The chain's CDR3 is CASSPYRGLGSPLHF. The CDR3 coding sequence is TGTGCCAGCAGTCCATACAGGGGGCTAGGGTCACCCCTCCACTTT.